These 10 T cell receptor beta chains were all obtained from the same sample, sequenced in a study of technical replicates of blood from a few donors. Only in-frame clones appear in the TCRdb table, and some are missing; sequencing was by immunoSEQ multiplex PCR. The profile shows about 79,000 clones, 90% to 95% of them singletons. Sequencing used T cells isolated from PBMCs. The receptors stem from a human donor in good health.

V gene TRBV12-5 combines with J gene TRBJ2-2; maybe TRBD2 (5 bases). The CDR3 runs 17 residues. Per germline, CDR1 LGHNT and CDR2 FRNRAP. Trimming took 0 bases from V and 0 from J, leaving 11 bases between them. Written as DNA, the CDR3 is TGTGCTAGTGGTTTGGTTTCGGGGAAAGCGAACACCGGGGAGCTGTTTTTT. Protein product: CASGLVSGKANTGELFF.

The V gene is TRBV6-5, the J gene TRBJ2-3, with a possible D match to TRBD1 (6 bases). The CDR3 has 16 amino acids. The germline CDR1 and CDR2 sequences are MNHEY and SVGAGI. The ends were cut back, 0 bases at V and 2 bases at J, with 12 bases in the middle. Here the CDR3 DNA reads TGTGCCAGCAGTTACTCGGGCCAGGGGCACACAGATACGCAGTATTTT. Encoded protein: CASSYSGQGHTDTQYF.

For the CDR3, the DNA is TGTGCCAGCAGCCTTCGAAGCTTAGATACGCAGTATTTT. Its translation is CASSLRSLDTQYF. V gene TRBV7-9 combines with J gene TRBJ2-3; D is unclear. This CDR3 is built from 13 residues. Trimming removed 5 bases from V and 5 bases from J, with 11 bases in between. In germline, CDR1 is SEHNR, CDR2 FQNEAQ (reference sequence).

This chain joins TRBV23-1 and TRBJ1-1, with D possibly being TRBD1 (6 bases). TRBV23-1 is an ORF, with its function uncertain. Trimming removed 7 bases at V and 6 bases at J, with 36 bases between. This CDR3 comprises 20 residues. CDR3 DNA sequence: TGCGCCAGCACTCAGCATAAGAAAAAGGACAGAAGGGGAGGGACCTCTGAAGCTTTCTTT. Its translation: CASTQHKKKDRRGGTSEAFF.

The chain is built from TRBV6-1 and TRBJ1-6; D perhaps matches TRBD1 (5 bases). Germline CDR1 is MNHNS and CDR2 is SASEGT. The CDR3 totals 13 residues. V lost 6 bases, J lost 10 bases, and 13 bases lay in between. The CDR3, as DNA: TGTGCCAGCAGGGGACTGTTGGGATCACCCCTCCACTTT. This codes for CASRGLLGSPLHF.

The chain combines TRBV5-1 with TRBJ2-5; TRBD2 aligns across 8 bases. The CDR3 runs to 15 residues. J gave up 5 bases and V 3 bases, and 9 bases lay outside the gene matches. Germline V gene sequence: CDR1 SGHRS, CDR2 YFSETQ. This CDR3 is CASSSGLDGGETQYF. The CDR3, as DNA: TGCGCCAGCAGCTCGGGACTAGATGGCGGGGAGACCCAGTACTTC.

The V call is TRBV5-4, the J call TRBJ1-6; possible D gene TRBD1, 5 bases. The germline gives CDR1 SGHNT, CDR2 YYREEE (reference sequence). The CDR3 has 14 residues. V gave up 2 bases and J gave up 9 bases, with 12 bases separating them. The CDR3 nucleotides are TGTGCCAGCAGCTTCGGGACTCCTAGTTCACCCCTCCACTTT. This translates into CASSFGTPSSPLHF.

The V gene is TRBV2, the J gene TRBJ1-5, with 7 bases lining up with TRBD1. The V gene end was trimmed by 2 bases and the J gene end by 4 bases; junction bases not matched to a gene: 2. From germline, CDR1 is SNHLY and CDR2 FYNNEI. The CDR3 runs 14 residues. CDR3 region: CASSERGQNQPQHF. The CDR3 DNA follows: TGTGCCAGCAGTGAAAGGGGGCAGAATCAGCCCCAGCATTTT. Using reference TRBV2 and TRBJ1-5 for the parts outside the CDR3, the full variable domain is EPEVTQTPSHQVTQMGQEVILRCVPISNHLYFYWYRQILGQKVEFLVSFYNNEISEKSEIFDDQFSVERPDGSNFTLKIRSTKLEDSAMYFCASSERGQNQPQHFGDGTRLSIL.

The V gene is TRBV30, the J gene TRBJ1-5; 8 bases map to TRBD1. The CDR3 is 15 residues long. V lost 0 bases and J lost 6; bases outside the gene matches: 7. Germline V gives CDR1 GTSNPN, CDR2 SVGIG (reference sequence). The CDR3 DNA follows: TGTGCCTGGAGTGTTCAGACAGGGGTAGGTCAGCCCCAGCATTTT. It is translated as CAWSVQTGVGQPQHF.

This chain uses TRBV5-1 with TRBJ1-1; D unclear. V lost 3 bases and J 1 base, leaving 16 bases between the germline ends. Germline CDR1 and CDR2: SGHRS and YFSETQ. The CDR3 consists of 16 residues. CDR3 sequence reads: CASSSRAQVRNTEAFF. The CDR3 DNA is TGCGCCAGCAGCTCGCGGGCCCAGGTAAGGAACACTGAAGCTTTCTTT.